Listed below are T cell receptor beta chains from one sample, sequenced in a study of CD4 T cell repertoires in COVID-19. Sequenced by immunoSEQ multiplex PCR; TCRdb stores in-frame clones only, minus some. The sample consists of about 75,000 clones, roughly 80% of them appearing once. Sequencing used CD4+ T cells from peripheral blood, obtained after recovery from COVID-19. These receptors were taken from a human donor who had COVID-19. The CDR3 runs from the conserved cysteine through the conserved F or W. Clone size is shown for a subset of rows, as once, few, many or a class of expanded clone.

j_call	clone_size	v_call	cdr3_aa
TRBJ2-7	NA	TRBV5-1	CASSLARGMGYEQYF
TRBJ2-3	NA	TRBV9	CASSSWTSGITDTQYF
TRBJ2-7	NA	TRBV5-1	CASREGTYEQYF
TRBJ1-5	NA	TRBV19	CASSSIRPASLSNQPQHF
TRBJ1-1	NA	TRBV19	CASSIVIQGYKTEAFF
TRBJ1-1	few	TRBV15	CATSSFDREHNTEAFF
TRBJ2-7	few	TRBV10-3	CAIGRLAGGSYEQYF
TRBJ1-4	NA	TRBV19	CASKERATNEKLFF
TRBJ2-5	NA	TRBV19	CASSIGLAGVQEETQYF
TRBJ1-2	few	TRBV28	CASSQTGTGVLAYGYTF
TRBJ2-5	NA	TRBV2	CASSQLVVETQYF
TRBJ1-3	few	TRBV4-2	CASSQEGTRLPSSGNTIYF
TRBJ1-1	few	TRBV6-1	CASSEAPDTEAFF
TRBJ1-2	NA	TRBV6-5	CASLSIDYGYTF
TRBJ2-1	NA	TRBV5-1	CASSAGSQYNEQFF
TRBJ2-3	NA	TRBV11-2	CASSPSSGGDTQYF